These 31 T cell receptor beta chains share one sample of origin, sequenced in a study of blood T cell repertoires in COVID-19. Generated by immunoSEQ multiplex PCR, the TCRdb table keeps only in-frame clones and is missing some. The sample contains 270,000 or so clones, around 86% of which appear only once. Sequenced material: PBMCs or T cells enriched from blood (not recorded which). The receptors were sampled from a woman under 30 who had recovered from COVID-19.

The chain couples TRBV23-1 to TRBJ2-7; D may be TRBD2 (7 bases). TRBV23-1 is treated as an ORF (open reading frame) with a function not yet certain. Trimming cost V 6 bases and J 3 bases, with 33 bases left between them. CDR3 length: 20 amino acids. CDR3: CASSQKESDRTRDGFYEQYF. CDR3 DNA sequence: TGCGCCAGCAGCCAGAAGGAGAGTGACAGGACTAGAGACGGATTCTACGAGCAGTACTTC.

V is TRBV19 and J is TRBJ2-7; TRBD1 might be the D (5 bases). This CDR3 comprises 12 residues. V was clipped by 4 bases and J by 3 bases, with 7 bases between them. Germline V gene lookup returns CDR1 LNHDA and CDR2 SQIVND (reference sequence). The CDR3 nucleotides read TGTGCCAGTAGTACCCAGGGCTACGAGCAGTACTTC. Translation: CASSTQGYEQYF.

The chain combines TRBV19 with TRBJ1-1; D perhaps matches TRBD1 (5 bases). The germline CDR1 and CDR2 sequences are LNHDA and SQIVND (reference sequence). Trimming stripped 0 bases from V and 8 bases from J, with 7 bases between. The CDR3 consists of 12 residues. The CDR3 coding sequence is TGTGCCAGTAGTATAGATCGGACAGAAGCTTTCTTT. This gives the protein CASSIDRTEAFF.

The chain couples TRBV4-1 to TRBJ2-3; 8 bases are shared with TRBD2. CDR3 length: 17 residues. The J segment lost 0 bases and the V segment lost 0 bases, leaving 5 bases of the junction unmatched. Germline V gene sequence: CDR1 MGHRA, CDR2 YSYEKL. CDR3 sequence (DNA): TGCGCCAGCAGCCAAGATCGCGCGGGGGGCAGCACAGATACGCAGTATTTT. Its protein is CASSQDRAGGSTDTQYF.

V and J are TRBV2 and TRBJ2-6; D gene ambiguous. Per germline, CDR1 SNHLY and CDR2 FYNNEI. Trimming pared 2 bases from V and 4 bases from J, leaving 6 bases between. The CDR3 is 14 amino acids. CDR3: CASSELSGANVLTF. DNA of the CDR3: TGTGCCAGCAGTGAACTATCGGGGGCCAACGTCCTGACTTTC.

This chain links TRBV2 with TRBJ1-5, with 7 bases that match TRBD1. The CDR3 totals 15 residues. Germline CDR1 and CDR2: SNHLY and FYNNEI. V shed 5 bases, J shed 6 bases, and the junction held 10 bases outside the gene matches. CDR3: CASSWQGDRSQPQHF. CDR3 DNA: TGTGCCAGCAGTTGGCAGGGGGACCGCTCTCAGCCCCAGCATTTT.

V gene TRBV10-2 combines with J gene TRBJ2-7; D might be TRBD2 (6 bases). This CDR3 contains 14 residues. The V gene's germline CDR1 is WSHSY and CDR2 SAAADI. The V and J ends lost 1 base and 5 bases respectively, with 12 bases between them. CDR3 sequence (DNA): TGCGCCAGCAGTGAGTTGGAGGGTTTCAACGAGCAGTACTTC. It translates to CASSELEGFNEQYF.

The chain uses TRBV28 and TRBJ1-1; perhaps TRBD1 as D (6 bases). Germline V gives CDR1 MDHEN, CDR2 SYDVKM. V was trimmed by 8 bases and J by 0 bases, leaving 19 bases between them. This CDR3 contains 16 residues. Here the CDR3 reads CASEKARGGLNTEAFF. Written as DNA, the CDR3 is TGTGCCAGCGAGAAGGCGCGGGGGGGCCTGAACACTGAAGCTTTCTTT.

This sequence joins TRBV7-6 and TRBJ2-7; tentative D call: TRBD2 (5 bases). Trimming removed 1 base from V and 2 bases from J, with 15 bases in between. CDR1 is SGHVS, CDR2 FNYEAQ, per germline. There are 16 residues in the CDR3. CDR3 bases: TGTGCCAGCAGCTTAGGGGCGTTGGACTCGACCTACGAGCAGTACTTC. This codes for CASSLGALDSTYEQYF.

V and J are TRBV7-6 and TRBJ2-2; D gene ambiguous. Germline V gene lookup returns CDR1 SGHVS and CDR2 FNYEAQ. The V gene lost 6 bases and the J gene lost 1 base, with 6 bases spanning the gap. The CDR3 runs to 13 residues. The CDR3 here is CASRRWNTGELFF. The CDR3, as DNA: TGTGCCAGCAGGCGCTGGAACACCGGGGAGCTGTTTTTT.

The chain joins TRBV7-2 to TRBJ2-5, with 10 bases identical to TRBD2. Losses at the gene ends were 1 base for V and 4 bases for J; bases not matched to a gene: 6. The CDR3 has 16 amino acids. The germline V gene has CDR1 SGHTA and CDR2 FQGNSA. The CDR3 sequence: CASSLDLAGDRETQYF. CDR3 DNA sequence: TGTGCCAGCAGCTTAGACCTAGCGGGAGACCGAGAGACCCAGTACTTC. Together with reference TRBV7-2 and TRBJ2-5, the CDR3 gives the full variable domain: GAGVSQSPSNKVTEKGKDVELRCDPISGHTALYWYRQSLGQGLEFLIYFQGNSAPDKSGLPSDRFSAERTGGSVSTLTIQRTQQEDSAVYLCASSLDLAGDRETQYFGPGTRLLVL.

The genes are TRBV10-3 and TRBJ1-3; D remains unclear. The CDR3 has 16 amino acids. Germline CDR1 reads ENHRY; CDR2 reads SYGVKD. With 2 bases removed from V and 0 bases from J, the gap between germline ends came to 11 bases. CDR3 region: CAISEQSYSSGNTIYF. The CDR3 nucleotides are TGTGCCATCAGTGAGCAGTCGTACAGCTCTGGAAACACCATATATTTT.

The genes are TRBV19 and TRBJ2-2, with TRBD1 matching over 10 bases. CDR3 length equals 13 residues. J was trimmed by 4 bases and V by 10 bases; bases with no gene match: 3. Germline V gene lookup returns CDR1 LNHDA and CDR2 SQIVND (reference sequence). The chain's CDR3 is CATDRGPTGELFF. The CDR3 DNA follows: TGTGCCACCGACAGGGGGCCCACCGGGGAGCTGTTTTTT. Drawing the rest from reference TRBV19 and TRBJ2-2, the complete variable domain is DGGITQSPKYLFRKEGQNVTLSCEQNLNHDAMYWYRQDPGQGLRLIYYSQIVNDFQKGDIAEGYSVSREKKESFPLTVTSAQKNPTAFYLCATDRGPTGELFFGEGSRLTVL.

This sequence joins TRBV5-4 and TRBJ2-2, with 10 nucleotides matching TRBD2. The ends lost 3 bases at V and 4 bases at J; junction bases unmatched: 6. This CDR3 spans 16 amino acids. The germline V gene has CDR1 SGHNT and CDR2 YYREEE (reference sequence). CDR3 sequence: CASSSGTSEVTGELFF. CDR3 DNA: TGTGCCAGCAGCTCTGGGACTAGCGAGGTCACCGGGGAGCTGTTTTTT. Complete variable domain (other parts from reference TRBV5-4 and TRBJ2-2): ETGVTQSPTHLIKTRGQQVTLRCSSQSGHNTVSWYQQALGQGPQFIFQYYREEENGRGNFPPRFSGLQFPNYSSELNVNALELDDSALYLCASSSGTSEVTGELFFGEGSRLTVL.

The chain has TRBV6-1 and TRBJ1-6, with 7 bases matching TRBD1. CDR3 length: 15 amino acids. Germline CDR1 is MNHNS and CDR2 is SASEGT. Losses at the gene ends were 2 bases for V and 14 bases for J; bases not matched to a gene: 12. Written as DNA, the CDR3 is TGTGCCAGCAGTGAAAAGGGACAGCCCCAATTAACCCTCCACTTT. Its translation is CASSEKGQPQLTLHF.

This clone was seen a single time. The chain combines TRBV5-1 with TRBJ1-1; no definite D call. Germline V CDR1 and CDR2: SGHRS, YFSETQ. The CDR3 contains 13 residues. The ends were cut back, 4 bases at V and 4 bases at J, with 11 bases in the middle. The CDR3 is CASSQSEPTEAFF. The CDR3 nucleotides read TGCGCCAGCAGCCAAAGCGAGCCCACTGAAGCTTTCTTT.

This clone was counted only a few times. The chain employs TRBV18 and TRBJ2-7, with 12 bases fitting TRBD2. Germline V CDR1 and CDR2: KGHSH, LQKENI. V trimming: 5 bases; J trimming: 0 bases; junction bases outside the gene matches: 17. The CDR3 contains 20 residues. The CDR3 nucleotides are TGTGCCAGCTCAGGGCGCCCAAGGGGGACTAGCGGGTTCAGCTCCTACGAGCAGTACTTC. It specifies CASSGRPRGTSGFSSYEQYF.

CDR3 in DNA: TGTGCCAGTAGTAACCTAGCGGGCCCCCAAGAGACCCAGTACTTC. It yields the protein CASSNLAGPQETQYF. The chain joins TRBV19 to TRBJ2-5; 8 nucleotides align to TRBD2. The CDR3 sequence is 15 residues long. The V and J ends lost 4 bases and 1 base, in that order; junction bases with no gene match: 5. Germline loops: CDR1 LNHDA, CDR2 SQIVND (reference sequence). Using reference TRBV19 and TRBJ2-5 for the parts outside the CDR3, the full variable domain is DGGITQSPKYLFRKEGQNVTLSCEQNLNHDAMYWYRQDPGQGLRLIYYSQIVNDFQKGDIAEGYSVSREKKESFPLTVTSAQKNPTAFYLCASSNLAGPQETQYFGPGTRLLVL.

The V call is TRBV25-1, the J call TRBJ1-4; D unclear. Trimming took off 6 bases at V and 0 bases at J, with 8 bases between the two ends. CDR1 MGHDK and CDR2 SYGVNS come from the germline V gene. The CDR3 spans 14 residues. The CDR3 DNA reads TGTGCCAGCAGAGCGGCCTCAACTAATGAAAAACTGTTTTTT. It translates to CASRAASTNEKLFF.

The V call is TRBV4-2, the J call TRBJ1-6, with D uncertain. The ends were cut back, 0 bases at V and 9 bases at J, with 12 bases in the middle. Germline CDR1 is LGHNA and CDR2 is YNFKEQ. The CDR3 has 15 amino acids. CDR3 DNA: TGTGCCAGCAGCCAAGAGTGGAAGGGAGGTTCACCCCTCCACTTT. Amino acid sequence: CASSQEWKGGSPLHF.

The CDR3 DNA follows: TGCGCCAGCAGCTTGGAGAATCCTAGCGGGACACTTAGCACAGATACGCAGTATTTT. Its translation is CASSLENPSGTLSTDTQYF. This chain connects TRBV5-1 to TRBJ2-3, with 9 nucleotides matching TRBD2. Germline loops: CDR1 SGHRS, CDR2 YFSETQ. The trim removed 0 bases at V and 0 bases at J, leaving 11 bases unmatched. CDR3 length: 19 residues.

The rearrangement joins TRBV14 to TRBJ2-3; D is uncertain. With 4 bases removed from V and 2 bases from J, the gap between germline ends came to 16 bases. Germline CDR1 reads SGHDN; CDR2 reads FVKESK. The CDR3 has 16 residues. The CDR3 DNA is TGTGCCAGCAGCCGTGAGGAAACTCTACTCACAGATACGCAGTATTTT. Protein sequence: CASSREETLLTDTQYF.

CDR3 region: CASSPSGRAREQYF. The CDR3 DNA sequence: TGCGCCAGCAGTCCTAGCGGGAGGGCCAGGGAGCAGTACTTC. This rearrangement joins TRBV10-2 to TRBJ2-7; TRBD2 matches 12 bases. Germline V gives CDR1 WSHSY, CDR2 SAAADI. V gave up 5 bases and J gave up 7 bases; unmatched junction bases: 6. The CDR3 has 14 residues.

The rearrangement uses TRBV5-4 and TRBJ2-3, with 8 bases fitting TRBD2. Trimming cost V 0 bases and J 2 bases; bases outside gene matches: 2. CDR1 is SGHNT, CDR2 YYREEE, per germline (reference sequence). This CDR3 contains 15 residues. The CDR3 nucleotides are TGTGCCAGCAGCTTGGTAGCGGGGCCCACAGATACGCAGTATTTT. Translation: CASSLVAGPTDTQYF. The full variable domain, completed using reference TRBV5-4 and TRBJ2-3, is ETGVTQSPTHLIKTRGQQVTLRCSSQSGHNTVSWYQQALGQGPQFIFQYYREEENGRGNFPPRFSGLQFPNYSSELNVNALELDDSALYLCASSLVAGPTDTQYFGPGTRLTVL.

The chain recombines TRBV6-5 with TRBJ1-2; a weak D match, TRBD1 (5 bases). This CDR3 is built from 14 residues. Germline V gives CDR1 MNHEY, CDR2 SVGAGI. The V end lost 5 bases, the J end lost 4 bases, and 14 bases lay between the germline ends. The CDR3: CASSPRGGIYGYTF. The CDR3, as DNA: TGTGCCAGCAGTCCCCGGGGGGGAATCTATGGCTACACCTTC.

The chain is built from TRBV12-5 and TRBJ2-1, with TRBD2 matching 8 bases. Unmatched junction bases numbered 23, after V lost 4 bases and J lost 0 bases. The CDR3 sequence is 22 residues long. In germline, CDR1 is LGHNT, CDR2 FRNRAP. The chain's CDR3 is CASGSHQTEDGRGDSSYNEQFF. CDR3 bases: TGTGCTAGTGGTTCACATCAAACCGAGGACGGGCGGGGGGATAGCTCCTACAATGAGCAGTTCTTC.

The chain joins TRBV30 to TRBJ1-1; TRBD1 might be the D (6 bases). Trimming pared 2 bases from V and 1 base from J, leaving 11 bases between. Germline-derived CDR1 and CDR2 are GTSNPN and SVGIG (reference sequence). The CDR3 is made up of 14 amino acids. The CDR3 DNA is TGTGCCTGGAGTCAAATGACAGGGAACACTGAAGCTTTCTTT. Protein sequence: CAWSQMTGNTEAFF. The variable domain in full, with the rest retrieved from reference TRBV30 and TRBJ1-1, is SQTIHQWPATLVQPVGSPLSLECTVEGTSNPNLYWYRQAAGRGLQLLFYSVGIGQISSEVPQNLSASRPQDRQFILSSKKLLLSDSGFYLCAWSQMTGNTEAFFGQGTRLTVV.

This chain connects TRBV30 to TRBJ1-2; tentatively, D is TRBD1 (5 bases). CDR1 and CDR2 (germline): GTSNPN, SVGIG (reference sequence). The CDR3 runs to 13 residues. V was clipped by 7 bases and J by 0 bases, with 12 bases between them. The CDR3 loop reads CALMDTTNYGYTF. The CDR3 region has the DNA TGTGCCTTGATGGACACGACTAACTATGGCTACACCTTC.

V usage is TRBV29-1 and J usage is TRBJ1-2; D ambiguous. This CDR3 region has 13 residues. V lost 1 base and J lost 4, with 10 bases in between. Looked up from germline, CDR1 is SQVTM and CDR2 is ANQGSEA. CDR3 loop: CSVEVVGSYGYTF. The DNA for the CDR3 is TGCAGCGTTGAAGTCGTAGGGAGCTATGGCTACACCTTC.

The sample holds one count of this clone. V and J are TRBV10-3 and TRBJ2-1; D not certain. Germline V lookup: CDR1 ENHRY, CDR2 SYGVKD. V shed 0 bases and J shed 2 bases, with 5 bases lying between them. The CDR3 sequence is 14 residues long. For the CDR3, the DNA is TGTGCCATCAGTGAGTCGACAACCTACAATGAGCAGTTCTTC. As protein: CAISESTTYNEQFF.

The chain is built from TRBV5-1 and TRBJ2-7, with unresolved D. Germline V gene lookup returns CDR1 SGHRS and CDR2 YFSETQ. The CDR3 sequence is 15 residues long. Trimming stripped 1 base from V and 2 bases from J, with 13 bases between. DNA of the CDR3: TGCGCCAGCAGCTTGAGCCCCGGAGCTCCCTACGAGCAGTACTTC. This codes for CASSLSPGAPYEQYF.